The 32 T cell receptor beta chains in this list originate from one sample, sequenced in a study of OX40 agonist ivuxolimab in advanced cancers. Here immunoSEQ multiplex PCR was the method, and the copy in TCRdb shows in-frame clones only, minus some. The sample lists roughly 13,000 clones, around nine tenths occurring once. The sample in question was CD4+ or CD8+ T cells sorted from blood, obtained in a trial of the OX40 agonist ivuxolimab. The receptor source for this set is an adult with an advanced solid tumor such as melanoma, head and neck, liver or kidney cancer.

The chain joins TRBV7-9 to TRBJ2-7, with unresolved D. This CDR3 has 11 amino acids. With 3 bases removed from V and 6 bases from J, the gap between germline ends came to 6 bases. Germline CDR1 SEHNR, CDR2 FQNEAQ (reference sequence). Written as DNA, the CDR3 is TGTGCCAGCAGCTTGGTGGGCGAGCAGTACTTC. It is translated as CASSLVGEQYF.

Written as DNA, the CDR3 is TGCGCCAGCAGCCAAGACAGGGGGAGCTCCTACGAGCAGTACTTC. This encodes CASSQDRGSSYEQYF. The chain is built from TRBV4-3 and TRBJ2-7, with 7 bases matching TRBD1. V shed 0 bases, J shed 0 bases, and the junction held 2 bases outside the gene matches. Germline CDR1 is LGHNA and CDR2 is YSLEER. This CDR3 has 15 amino acids.

Only a few counts were recorded for this clone. The chain couples TRBV4-3 to TRBJ2-1; D not resolved. V lost 0 bases and J 7 bases, leaving 13 bases between the germline ends. CDR3 length: 15 residues. From germline, CDR1 is LGHNA and CDR2 YSLEER. The CDR3 loop reads CASSQDRGSFNEQFF. In nucleotides, the CDR3 is TGCGCCAGCAGCCAAGATAGAGGCAGTTTTAATGAGCAGTTCTTC.

The chain has TRBV5-4 and TRBJ1-1; D is ambiguous. The CDR3 spans 14 residues. The ends were cut back, 1 base at V and 8 bases at J, with 15 bases in the middle. CDR1 SGHNT and CDR2 YYREEE come from the germline V gene (reference sequence). CDR3 nucleotide sequence: TGTGCCAGCAGCTTGATAGGTCCACTTGGGGAAGCTTTCTTT. Protein: CASSLIGPLGEAFF.

The chain joins TRBV23-1 to TRBJ1-1, with D tentatively TRBD1 (5 bases). TRBV23-1 is reported as an ORF; its role is uncertain. V lost 0 bases, J lost 4 bases, and 9 bases lay in between. This CDR3 is built from 14 residues. This CDR3 reads CASSQSGQLTEAFF. The CDR3 DNA reads as TGCGCCAGCAGTCAATCGGGGCAGCTCACTGAAGCTTTCTTT.

The chain links TRBV29-1 to TRBJ2-2, with a possible D match to TRBD1 (6 bases). V was cut by 4 bases and J by 0 bases, with 6 bases left in between. The CDR3 extends over 13 amino acids. The germline V gene encodes CDR1 SQVTM and CDR2 ANQGSEA. The CDR3 here is CSVGTANTGELFF. The CDR3 coding sequence is TGCAGCGTTGGGACAGCGAACACCGGGGAGCTGTTTTTT.

The chain couples TRBV4-1 to TRBJ2-1; no clear D. Trimming took 0 bases from V and 4 from J, leaving 13 bases between them. Germline V gives CDR1 MGHRA, CDR2 YSYEKL. There are 16 residues in the CDR3. CDR3 sequence (DNA): TGCGCCAGCAGCCAAGAGAGAAGGGCAGGATACAATGAGCAGTTCTTC. The encoded protein is CASSQERRAGYNEQFF.

The gene calls are TRBV4-3 and TRBJ2-7; 9 positions match TRBD1. Germline loops: CDR1 LGHNA, CDR2 YSLEER. V shed 0 bases and J 4 bases; nucleotides not matched to a gene: 4. CDR3 size: 15 residues. The CDR3 sequence: CASSQDKDRGYEQYF. CDR3 DNA: TGCGCCAGCAGCCAAGATAAGGACAGGGGATACGAGCAGTACTTC.

V usage is TRBV4-2 and J usage is TRBJ1-6; no firm D call. The CDR3 consists of 16 residues. V gave up 0 bases and J gave up 7 bases, with 13 bases separating them. Germline CDR1 and CDR2: LGHNA and YNFKEQ. The CDR3 here is CASSQEKGRLNSPLHF. CDR3 DNA sequence: TGTGCCAGCAGCCAAGAGAAAGGGCGGTTGAATTCACCCCTCCACTTT.

This sequence joins TRBV10-3 and TRBJ2-7; D is perhaps TRBD2 (5 bases). The CDR3 is 13 amino acids. V shed 3 bases and J shed 5 bases, with 11 bases lying between them. The germline CDR1 and CDR2 sequences are ENHRY and SYGVKD. Here the CDR3 reads CAISDREEDEQYF. CDR3 sequence (DNA): TGTGCCATCAGTGATCGGGAAGAGGACGAGCAGTACTTC.

The V gene is TRBV5-6, the J gene TRBJ2-7; 9 bases match TRBD1. Unmatched junction bases numbered 16, after V lost 6 bases and J lost 3 bases. The germline CDR1 and CDR2 sequences are SGHDT and YYEEEE. The CDR3 extends over 17 amino acids. CDR3 DNA: TGTGCCAGCATTCTCCGATTTTCGGGACAGGGCAACTACGAGCAGTACTTC. This translates into CASILRFSGQGNYEQYF.

V usage is TRBV6-5 and J usage is TRBJ2-7; 10 bases match TRBD1. Trimming took 6 bases from V and 4 from J; bases not matched to a gene: 6. Germline CDR1 reads MNHEY; CDR2 reads SVGAGI. This CDR3 contains 14 residues. In DNA, the CDR3 is TGTGCCAGCAGCTCCGGGACAGGGGAGTACGAGCAGTACTTC. It encodes CASSSGTGEYEQYF.

This clone occurred once. The CDR3 nucleotides are TGTGCCAGCTCAGTGGGGAACTACGAGCAGTACTTC. It encodes CASSVGNYEQYF. The V call is TRBV18, the J call TRBJ2-7; no clear D gene. V was clipped by 5 bases and J by 3 bases, with 8 bases between them. The CDR3 has 12 amino acids. CDR1 is KGHSH and CDR2 is LQKENI in the germline V gene.

The chain links TRBV10-3 to TRBJ2-7; 7 nucleotides line up with TRBD1. Germline V gene data show CDR1 as ENHRY and CDR2 as SYGVKD. Trimming cost V 10 bases and J 1 base; bases outside gene matches: 10. This CDR3 is 14 amino acids long. CDR3 protein: CASSPGTVSYEQYF. The CDR3 bases are TGTGCCAGCAGCCCTGGGACAGTGTCCTACGAGCAGTACTTC.

V usage is TRBV27 and J usage is TRBJ2-3; D may correspond to TRBD1 or TRBD2 (5 bases each). Germline values: CDR1 MNHEY, CDR2 SMNVEV (reference sequence). Trimming pared 5 bases from V and 1 base from J, leaving 13 bases between. The CDR3 sequence is 15 residues long. Written as DNA, the CDR3 is TGTGCCAGCAGTATCCGGGACGGAGGCACAGATACGCAGTATTTT. Encoded protein: CASSIRDGGTDTQYF.

The V call is TRBV7-2, the J call TRBJ2-1; D is uncertain. The germline gives CDR1 SGHTA, CDR2 FQGNSA. V lost 2 bases and J lost 7, with 6 bases in between. The CDR3 covers 12 residues. The CDR3, as DNA: TGTGCCAGCAGCTTACAAGGGAATGAGCAGTTCTTC. Translated, it gives CASSLQGNEQFF.

This clone was detected only a few times. In DNA form, the CDR3 reads TGTGCCAGTAGTATCGTCGATGGAACCTACGAGCAGTACTTC. Translation: CASSIVDGTYEQYF. This rearrangement joins TRBV19 to TRBJ2-7; D call uncertain. Germline loops: CDR1 LNHDA, CDR2 SQIVND (reference sequence). Between the trimmed V and J ends, which lost 3 bases and 2 bases, there was a span of 11 bases. The CDR3 consists of 14 residues.

The CDR3 nucleotides read TGTGCCAGCAGCTTAGTGAAGGGTTACAATGAGCAGTTCTTC. It yields the protein CASSLVKGYNEQFF. The V call is TRBV11-3, the J call TRBJ2-1; D ambiguous. The germline V and J ends were trimmed by 1 base and 4 bases, with 8 bases remaining between them. CDR1 and CDR2 from the germline V gene are SGHNT and YENEEA. This CDR3 comprises 14 residues.

CDR3 sequence: CASSPGTGPYEQYF. DNA of the CDR3: TGTGCCAGCAGTCCCGGGACAGGGCCCTACGAGCAGTACTTC. The chain joins TRBV6-1 to TRBJ2-7; 9 bases fit TRBD1. CDR3 size: 14 residues. CDR1 and CDR2 (germline): MNHNS, SASEGT. Trimming removed 5 bases from V and 2 bases from J; junction bases left unmatched: 4.

The count of this clone is one. The rearrangement links TRBV6-5 to TRBJ2-7; tentatively, D is TRBD2 (5 bases). V was pared by 7 bases and J by 2 bases, with 12 bases between. CDR1 MNHEY and CDR2 SVGAGI come from the germline V gene. The CDR3 spans 13 residues. The CDR3 DNA is TGTGCCAGCATTTCACTAGTTCCCTACGAGCAGTACTTC. It yields the protein CASISLVPYEQYF.

This CDR3 reads CASSLAPAPSGGLEQFF. The CDR3 DNA reads TGTGCCAGCAGCTTAGCCCCCGCGCCTAGCGGGGGCCTGGAGCAGTTCTTC. The chain carries TRBV7-9 and TRBJ2-1; 10 nucleotides align to TRBD2. The germline V gene encodes CDR1 SEHNR and CDR2 FQNEAQ (reference sequence). The CDR3 length is 17 residues. V shed 0 bases, J shed 10 bases, and the junction held 12 bases outside the gene matches.

J is TRBJ1-2 and V is TRBV12-5; D gene unclear. Looked up from germline, CDR1 is LGHNT and CDR2 is FRNRAP. Trimming took off 6 bases at V and 4 bases at J, with 12 bases between the two ends. The CDR3 contains 13 residues. CDR3 region: CASGTTEGYGYTF. The DNA for the CDR3 is TGTGCTAGTGGAACCACGGAAGGCTATGGCTACACCTTC.

This chain connects TRBV28 to TRBJ2-1; D not resolved. Trimming pared 3 bases from V and 9 bases from J, leaving 9 bases between. The CDR3 has 12 amino acids. Germline assignment: CDR1 MDHEN and CDR2 SYDVKM. In DNA form, the CDR3 reads TGTGCCAGCAGTTTTTCCCGCCGTGAGCAGTTCTTC. Its protein product is CASSFSRREQFF.

The chain combines TRBV9 with TRBJ2-2; D gene ambiguous. There are 12 residues in the CDR3. The ends were cut back, 4 bases at V and 4 bases at J, with 5 bases in the middle. Per the germline V gene, CDR1 is SGDLS and CDR2 is YYNGEE. The CDR3 DNA reads as TGTGCCAGCAGCCTGGCCACCGGGGAGCTGTTTTTT. Translated: CASSLATGELFF.

This chain links TRBV5-6 with TRBJ1-2; D remains unclear. The CDR3 extends over 13 amino acids. Germline CDR1 reads SGHDT; CDR2 reads YYEEEE. V dropped 0 bases and J dropped 6 bases, with 9 bases sitting between them. The chain's CDR3 is CASSLEASNGYTF. The CDR3 DNA follows: TGTGCCAGCAGCTTGGAGGCTTCGAATGGCTACACCTTC.

In the case of this clone: One end of the junction does not line up with germline, which may come from a read error. Other DNA sequences in the same sample also yield this CDR3. The CDR3 sequence is CASTLDANTGELFF. CDR3 bases: TGCGCCAGCACCCTTGACGCGAACACCGGGGAGCTGTTTTTT. This chain uses TRBV6-5 with TRBJ2-2, with D hard to call. The CDR3 runs to 14 residues. Germline V gives CDR1 MNHEY, CDR2 SVGAGI.

This chain connects TRBV5-4 to TRBJ2-7; TRBD1 agrees at 8 bases. Germline CDR1 is SGHNT and CDR2 is YYREEE (reference sequence). V gave up 4 bases and J gave up 2 bases; unmatched junction bases: 5. This CDR3 has 14 amino acids. CDR3 sequence: CASSTGQGPYEQYF. In DNA form, the CDR3 reads TGTGCCAGCAGCACCGGACAGGGACCCTACGAGCAGTACTTC.

The V call is TRBV7-2, the J call TRBJ2-3; TRBD2 agrees at 8 bases. CDR1 is SGHTA and CDR2 is FQGNSA in the germline V gene. This CDR3 has 15 amino acids. With V trimmed by 5 bases and J by 2 bases, 6 bases remained unmatched. The DNA of the CDR3 is TGTGCCAGCAGCCCGGAGCGGGGGCTCACAGATACGCAGTATTTT. The encoded protein is CASSPERGLTDTQYF.

The V call is TRBV19, the J call TRBJ1-2; D is uncertain. Per the germline V gene, CDR1 is LNHDA and CDR2 is SQIVND (reference sequence). CDR3 length equals 11 residues. Trimming removed 6 bases at V and 10 bases at J, with 12 bases between. Here the CDR3 DNA reads TGTGCCAGTAGGCGAGATCGGGACTACACCTTC. Its protein is CASRRDRDYTF.

The chain joins TRBV5-1 to TRBJ1-2; D possibly corresponds to TRBD1 (5 bases). The CDR3 has 14 amino acids. Germline CDR1 is SGHRS and CDR2 is YFSETQ. Trimming cost V 5 bases and J 7 bases, with 18 bases left between them. The DNA of the CDR3 is TGCGCCAGCAGACTTGTGGGGGGGATCTGTGGCTACACCTTC. It specifies CASRLVGGICGYTF.

The rearrangement uses TRBV5-1 and TRBJ2-5; 7 bases match TRBD1. The CDR3 is 15 residues long. Losses at the gene ends were 0 bases for V and 5 bases for J; bases not matched to a gene: 7. Germline V gene lookup returns CDR1 SGHRS and CDR2 YFSETQ. CDR3 sequence reads: CASSLDPGGGETQYF. CDR3 coding DNA: TGCGCCAGCAGCTTGGATCCAGGGGGTGGCGAGACCCAGTACTTC.

The chain has TRBV7-9 and TRBJ2-7; 9 bases agree with TRBD1. The length of the CDR3 is 15 residues. Trimming removed 5 bases from V and 0 bases from J; junction bases left unmatched: 5. CDR1 is SEHNR, CDR2 FQNEAQ, per germline (reference sequence). The CDR3 region has the DNA TGTGCCAGCAGCCCCGGGACAGGGAGCTCCTACGAGCAGTACTTC. Its protein product is CASSPGTGSSYEQYF.